Listed below are T cell receptor beta chains from one sample, sequenced in a study of shared clonotypes between healthy human individuals. Sequenced by immunoSEQ multiplex PCR; TCRdb stores in-frame clones only, minus some. The table records over a million clones, 75% to 80% of them present only once. The sample comprised memory CD4+ T cells from PBMCs. The receptor set was obtained from a young man in good health. Some clones in this sample may be carry-over from other donors' samples. The CDR3 runs from the conserved cysteine through the conserved F or W. A D gene is named only where the DNA matches it firmly. Only some rows state a clone size, as once, few, many or a class for expanded clones.

TRBJ2-7 - TRBV7-9 - CASSKLGQMPYEQYF TGTGCCAGCAGCAAACTAGGCCAGATGCCCTACGAGCAGTACTTC
TRBJ2-5 - TRBV11-2 TRBD1 CASSLVGQGGTQYF TGTGCCAGCAGCTTAGTTGGACAGGGGGGGACCCAGTACTTC
TRBJ2-7 few TRBV6-5 - CASSYTFHGDYEQYF TGTGCCAGCAGTTACACCTTTCACGGGGATTACGAGCAGTACTTC
TRBJ1-2 few TRBV7-2 - CASSLMEEGYTF TGTGCCAGCAGCTTAATGGAAGAAGGCTACACCTTC
TRBJ1-3 many TRBV5-1 - CASSLQQSSSGNTIYF TGCGCCAGCAGCCTCCAGCAGTCGAGCTCTGGAAACACCATATATTTT
TRBJ1-1 - TRBV5-5 - CASSLVGRGEAFF TGTGCCAGCAGCTTGGTTGGGCGGGGTGAAGCTTTCTTT
TRBJ1-1 - TRBV4-2 - CASSRRGKTEAFF TGTGCCAGCAGCCGAAGAGGAAAAACTGAAGCTTTCTTT
TRBJ2-1 - TRBV5-1 TRBD2 CASSLDPSGRTNEQFF TGCGCCAGCAGCTTGGACCCTAGCGGGAGAACCAATGAGCAGTTCTTC
TRBJ2-1 once TRBV10-3 TRBD1 CAISAQDRENEQFF TGTGCCATCAGCGCCCAGGACAGGGAAAATGAGCAGTTCTTC
TRBJ2-7 - TRBV5-1 TRBD2 CASSLGAGATYEQYF TGCGCCAGCAGCTTGGGTGCGGGAGCTACCTACGAGCAGTACTTC
TRBJ2-5 - TRBV6-6 TRBD1 CASSPGTGRTQYF TGTGCCAGCAGTCCAGGGACAGGGAGGACCCAGTACTTC
TRBJ2-1 - TRBV28 TRBD2 CASSTSGIYNEQFF TGTGCCAGCAGTACTAGCGGGATCTACAATGAGCAGTTCTTC
TRBJ2-2 - TRBV5-1 - CASSLGGTMNTGELFF TGCGCCAGCAGCTTAGGGGGGACCATGAACACCGGGGAGCTGTTTTTT
TRBJ1-5 many TRBV7-9 - CASSLGGDQPQHF TGTGCCAGCAGCTTGGGAGGGGATCAGCCCCAGCATTTT
TRBJ2-7 - TRBV4-1 - CASSEPRRSAYEQYF TGCGCCAGCAGCGAACCCCGTAGGTCAGCCTACGAGCAGTACTTC